A selection of T cell receptor beta chains follows, all from one sample in a study of blood T cell repertoires in COVID-19. Clones were sequenced by immunoSEQ multiplex PCR, and TCRdb holds only the in-frame ones, with some missing. The sample consists of hundreds of thousands of clones, 75% to 90% of them appearing once. Material: peripheral blood. The receptors come from a man between 35 and 55 years old with acute or convalescent COVID-19. Both conserved end residues are part of each CDR3. A D gene is named only where the DNA matches it firmly. Clone size is shown for a subset of rows, as once, few, many or a class of expanded clone.

clone size,CDR3 length,J gene,V gene,D gene,CDR3 DNA,CDR3 protein
.,16,TRBJ1-5,TRBV4-1,TRBD1,TGCGCCAGCAGCCAAGAGAGACAGGGATTCAATCAGCCCCAGCATTTT,CASSQERQGFNQPQHF
.,14,TRBJ2-3,TRBV7-2,.,TGTGCCAGCAGTCTGTTGAGCTCCACAGATACGCAGTATTTT,CASSLLSSTDTQYF
.,18,TRBJ2-1,TRBV5-4,TRBD2,TGTGCCAGCAGACCTGGACTAGCGGGGGGGAGCTCCTACAATGAGCAGTTCTTC,CASRPGLAGGSSYNEQFF
.,13,TRBJ2-5,TRBV28,.,TGTGCCAGCAGTTTATCCCGGGTTGAGACCCAGTACTTC,CASSLSRVETQYF
once,16,TRBJ2-4,TRBV4-2,.,TGTGCCAGCAGCCAAGATGGGGTCGGGGTCAAAAACATTCAGTACTTC,CASSQDGVGVKNIQYF
.,15,TRBJ1-5,TRBV4-2,TRBD1,TGTGCCAGCAGCCACACCGGACAGGGGAATCAGCCCCAGCATTTT,CASSHTGQGNQPQHF
once,18,TRBJ2-3,TRBV5-5,TRBD2,TGTGCCAGCAGCTTTCGGCCCGAGATAGCGGGGAGCACAGATACGCAGTATTTT,CASSFRPEIAGSTDTQYF
.,14,TRBJ2-5,TRBV11-3,.,TGTGCCAGCAGCCCAGCGGGCACACAAGAGACCCAGTACTTC,CASSPAGTQETQYF
once,11,TRBJ1-1,TRBV10-2,.,TGCGCCACCAACTTGAACACTGAAGCTTTCTTT,CATNLNTEAFF
.,16,TRBJ2-1,TRBV6-2/TRBV6-3,TRBD2,TGTGCCAGCAGTCGCTGGACTAGCGGGACCTACAATGAGCAGTTCTTC,CASSRWTSGTYNEQFF
.,13,TRBJ2-1,TRBV14,.,TGTGCCAGCAGCCAAGACCGGGGAAATGAGCAGTTCTTC,CASSQDRGNEQFF
.,16,TRBJ2-4,TRBV6-4,TRBD2,TGTGCCAGCAGTGTAATAGCGGGGTGGGCCAAAAACATTCAGTACTTC,CASSVIAGWAKNIQYF
few,14,TRBJ2-1,TRBV27,.,TGTGCCAGCAAACTTGCCGGGAGTTACAATGAGCAGTTCTTC,CASKLAGSYNEQFF
.,16,TRBJ2-3,TRBV7-2,TRBD2,TGTGCCAGCAGTCCCGGAGCGGGAGGGCCGGTAGATACGCAGTATTTT,CASSPGAGGPVDTQYF
.,16,TRBJ2-7,TRBV4-1,TRBD1,TGCGCCAGCAGCCAAGAAAGGACAGGGAGCTCCTACGAGCAGTACTTC,CASSQERTGSSYEQYF
.,13,TRBJ2-7,TRBV5-4,.,TGTGCCAGCAGCTCGGACTTCTCCTACGAGCAGTACTTC,CASSSDFSYEQYF
.,16,TRBJ2-5,TRBV24-1,TRBD2,TGTGCCACCAGTGACCCAGCCAGCGGGAGGGGAGAGACCCAGTACTTC,CATSDPASGRGETQYF
.,13,TRBJ1-4,TRBV2,TRBD1,TGTGCCAGCACGGGACAGGGGGGGGGAAAACTGTTTTTT,CASTGQGGGKLFF
.,17,TRBJ2-5,TRBV3-1/TRBV3-2,TRBD1,TGTGCCAGCAGCCAAGATCCCAGGGACAGGGCCCAAGAGACCCAGTACTTC,CASSQDPRDRAQETQYF
.,15,TRBJ2-3,TRBV28,TRBD2,TGTGCCAGCAGCATCGGGACTAGGCTCACAGATACGCAGTATTTT,CASSIGTRLTDTQYF
.,14,TRBJ1-4,TRBV5-1,.,TGCGCCAGCAGCTTGGGGGGGCGGAATGAAAAACTGTTTTTT,CASSLGGRNEKLFF
.,13,TRBJ2-7,TRBV20-1,.,TGCAGTGCTAATGAGGGAGGGGGTTACGAGCAGTACTTC,CSANEGGGYEQYF
.,21,TRBJ2-1,TRBV27,TRBD1,TGTGCCAGCAGTCGCCCGTGGATGACAGGGGTTGGGCGGAGGCCGGGCAATGAGCAGTTCTTC,CASSRPWMTGVGRRPGNEQFF
.,15,TRBJ2-5,TRBV7-9,TRBD2,TGTGCCAGCAGCCCTCCCCTACTAGCGAAAGAGACCCAGTACTTC,CASSPPLLAKETQYF
.,17,TRBJ1-1,TRBV5-6,TRBD1,TGTGCCAGCAGCTTGCCCTCTCTGACAGGGGTGAACACTGAAGCTTTCTTT,CASSLPSLTGVNTEAFF
.,13,TRBJ2-3,TRBV9,.,TGTGCCAGCAGCGTAGGAGTCACAGATACGCAGTATTTT,CASSVGVTDTQYF
.,12,TRBJ2-5,TRBV30,.,TGTGCCTGGAGCGACGATGCAGGGACCCAGTACTTC,CAWSDDAGTQYF
few,14,TRBJ1-1,TRBV4-3,.,TGCGCCAGCAGCCAAGACCCTCTGGGGGGTGAAGCTTTCTTT,CASSQDPLGGEAFF
.,14,TRBJ1-3,TRBV20-1,.,TGCAGTGCTAGTCCCCAGGGCTCTGGAAACACCATATATTTT,CSASPQGSGNTIYF
once,17,TRBJ1-1,TRBV18,.,TGTGCCAGCTCACCGTCCCAGCAGTGGGAGCGGTACACTGAAGCTTTCTTT,CASSPSQQWERYTEAFF
.,13,TRBJ1-2,TRBV15,.,TGTGCCACCACGACGGGGGGTAGGAATGGCTACACCTTC,CATTTGGRNGYTF
.,14,TRBJ1-2,TRBV2,TRBD1,TGTGCCAGCAGGACGGCCTCGGGACAGGGGGCTGACACCTTC,CASRTASGQGADTF
.,12,TRBJ1-5,TRBV7-9,TRBD1,TGTGCCAGCGAGGGGGCAGGTCAGCCCCAGCATTTT,CASEGAGQPQHF
once,14,TRBJ2-5,TRBV7-9,.,TGTGCCAGCAGCTTAGTTCGAGGAGGAGAGACCCAGTACTTC,CASSLVRGGETQYF